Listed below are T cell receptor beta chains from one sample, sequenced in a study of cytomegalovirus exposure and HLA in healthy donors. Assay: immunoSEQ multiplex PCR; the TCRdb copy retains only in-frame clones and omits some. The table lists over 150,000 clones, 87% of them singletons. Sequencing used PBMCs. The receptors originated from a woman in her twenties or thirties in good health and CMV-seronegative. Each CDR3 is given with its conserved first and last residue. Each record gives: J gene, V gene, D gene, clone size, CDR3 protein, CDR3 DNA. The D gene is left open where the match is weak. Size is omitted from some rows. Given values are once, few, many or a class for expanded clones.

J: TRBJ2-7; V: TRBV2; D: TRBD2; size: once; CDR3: CATRLAGGSHEQYF; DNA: TGTGCCACCCGACTAGCGGGAGGGAGCCACGAGCAGTACTTC
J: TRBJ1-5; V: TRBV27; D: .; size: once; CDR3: CASSSGRQPQHF; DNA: TGTGCCAGCAGTTCTGGGAGGCAGCCCCAGCATTTT
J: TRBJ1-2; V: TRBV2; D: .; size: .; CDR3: CASRHTQGIGYTF; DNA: TGTGCCAGCAGACATACCCAGGGGATCGGCTACACCTTC
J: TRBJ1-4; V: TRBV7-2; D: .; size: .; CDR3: CASSSAIVVPNEKLFF; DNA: TGTGCCAGCAGCTCCGCCATTGTAGTCCCTAATGAAAAACTGTTTTTT
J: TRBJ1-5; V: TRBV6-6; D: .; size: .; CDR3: CASSYGQINQPQHF; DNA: TGTGCCAGCAGTTACGGACAGATTAATCAGCCCCAGCATTTT
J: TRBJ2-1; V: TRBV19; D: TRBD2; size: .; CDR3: CASSKGLAGRNNEQFF; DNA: TGTGCCAGTAGTAAAGGGTTAGCGGGAAGGAATAATGAGCAGTTCTTC
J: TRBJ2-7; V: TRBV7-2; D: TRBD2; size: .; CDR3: CASSFGRGGLDEQYF; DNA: TGTGCCAGCAGCTTTGGGCGGGGGGGCCTTGACGAGCAGTACTTC
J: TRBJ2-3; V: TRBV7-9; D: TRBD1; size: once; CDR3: CASSLADRGFDTDTQYF; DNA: TGTGCCAGCAGCTTAGCCGACAGGGGGTTCGACACAGATACGCAGTATTTT
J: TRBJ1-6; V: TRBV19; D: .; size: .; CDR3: CASSTVNSPLHF; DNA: TGTGCCAGTAGTACGGTTAATTCACCCCTCCACTTT
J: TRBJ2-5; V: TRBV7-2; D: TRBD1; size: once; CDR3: CASSLAGQQAQYF; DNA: TGTGCCAGCAGCTTAGCGGGACAGCAGGCCCAGTACTTC
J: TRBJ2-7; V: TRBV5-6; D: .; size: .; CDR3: CASSHPTRMVDEQYF; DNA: TGTGCCAGCAGCCACCCCACTCGCATGGTGGACGAGCAGTACTTC
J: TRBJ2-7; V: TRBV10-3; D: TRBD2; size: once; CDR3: CAISDLDSGRPGYEQYF; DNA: TGTGCCATCAGTGATCTCGATAGCGGGAGACCCGGCTACGAGCAGTACTTC
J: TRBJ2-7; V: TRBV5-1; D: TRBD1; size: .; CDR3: CASRTGWSYEQYF; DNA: TGCGCCAGTCGGACAGGGTGGTCCTACGAGCAGTACTTC
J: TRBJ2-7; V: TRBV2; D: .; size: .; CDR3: CASKDSNGHEQYF; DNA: TGTGCCAGCAAAGACAGCAACGGCCACGAGCAGTACTTC
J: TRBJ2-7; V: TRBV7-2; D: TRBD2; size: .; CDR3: CASSLSGRGNEQYF; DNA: TGTGCCAGCAGCCTAAGCGGGAGGGGGAACGAGCAGTACTTC
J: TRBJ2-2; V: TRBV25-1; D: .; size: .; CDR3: CASRKVQGELFF; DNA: TGTGCCAGCAGGAAAGTACAGGGGGAGCTGTTTTTT
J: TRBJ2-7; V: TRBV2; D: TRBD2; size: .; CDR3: CASSALRASGGLSYEQYF; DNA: TGTGCCAGCAGTGCGCTCCGGGCTAGCGGGGGGCTATCCTACGAGCAGTACTTC
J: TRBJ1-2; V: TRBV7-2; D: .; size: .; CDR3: CASSLGDRRKGYTF; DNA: TGTGCCAGCAGCTTAGGTGACAGGCGGAAAGGCTACACCTTC
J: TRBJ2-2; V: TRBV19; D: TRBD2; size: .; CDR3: CASSIGGGAGTGELFF; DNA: TGTGCCAGTAGTATTGGCGGGGGGGCGGGCACCGGGGAGCTGTTTTTT
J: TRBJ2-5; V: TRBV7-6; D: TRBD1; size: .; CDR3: CASSGTGAAETQYF; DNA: TGTGCCAGCAGCGGTACAGGGGCGGCAGAGACCCAGTACTTC
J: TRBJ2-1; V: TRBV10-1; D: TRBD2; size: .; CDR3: CASSGDSGNYNEQFF; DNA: TGCGCCAGCAGTGGGGATAGCGGGAATTACAATGAGCAGTTCTTC
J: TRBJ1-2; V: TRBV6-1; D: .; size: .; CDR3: CASSRRGGDYGYTF; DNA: TGTGCCAGCAGCCGAAGGGGGGGGGACTATGGCTACACCTTC
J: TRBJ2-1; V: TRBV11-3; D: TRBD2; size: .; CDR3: CASSLAAGGAYNEQFF; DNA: TGTGCCAGCAGCTTAGCCGCGGGGGGGGCGTACAATGAGCAGTTCTTC
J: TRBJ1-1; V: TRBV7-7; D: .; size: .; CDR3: CASSPLAGSTEAFF; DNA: TGTGCCAGCAGCCCCCTAGCGGGGAGCACTGAAGCTTTCTTT
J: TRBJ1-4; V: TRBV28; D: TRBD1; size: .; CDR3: CASRSLQGSVVATNEKLFF; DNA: TGTGCCAGCAGGTCCTTACAGGGGAGTGTCGTCGCAACTAATGAAAAACTGTTTTTT
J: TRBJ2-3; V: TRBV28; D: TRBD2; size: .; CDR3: CASKASGPSTDTQYF; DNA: TGTGCCAGCAAGGCTAGCGGCCCGAGCACAGATACGCAGTATTTT
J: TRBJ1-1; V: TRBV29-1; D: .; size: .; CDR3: CSVVRGMNTEAFF; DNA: TGCAGCGTTGTGAGAGGGATGAACACTGAAGCTTTCTTT
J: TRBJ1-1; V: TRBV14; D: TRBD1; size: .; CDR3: CASSKITGGGSEAFF; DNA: TGTGCCAGCAGTAAGATAACAGGGGGGGGTTCTGAAGCTTTCTTT
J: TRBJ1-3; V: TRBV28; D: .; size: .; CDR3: CASRARSGRSDTIYF; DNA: TGTGCCAGCAGGGCCCGTTCAGGGCGGTCGGACACCATATATTTT
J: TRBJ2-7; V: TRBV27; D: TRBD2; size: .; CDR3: CASTNLAGEGGLREQYF; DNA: TGTGCCAGCACCAACTTAGCGGGAGAGGGGGGACTACGCGAGCAGTACTTC
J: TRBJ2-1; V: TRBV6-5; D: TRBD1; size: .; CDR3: CASSSPGQHYNEQFF; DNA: TGTGCCAGCAGTTCCCCGGGACAGCATTACAATGAGCAGTTCTTC
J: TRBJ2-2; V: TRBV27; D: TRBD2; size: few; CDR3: CASSLAGATWGELFF; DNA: TGTGCCAGCAGTCTGGCGGGAGCCACGTGGGGGGAGCTGTTTTTT
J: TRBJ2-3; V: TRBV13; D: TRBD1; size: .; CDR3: CASSLFPAGGRTDTQYF; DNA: TGTGCCAGCAGCTTATTCCCGGCAGGGGGCAGGACAGATACGCAGTATTTT
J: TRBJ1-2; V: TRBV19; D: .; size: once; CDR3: CASRQVPNSGYTF; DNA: TGTGCCAGTAGGCAGGTCCCTAACTCTGGCTACACCTTC
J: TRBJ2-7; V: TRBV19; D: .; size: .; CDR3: CASSTRMSEQYF; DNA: TGTGCCAGTAGTACCCGCATGAGCGAGCAGTACTTC
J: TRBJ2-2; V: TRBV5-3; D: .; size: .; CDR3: CARSLGRAGELFF; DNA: TGTGCCAGAAGCTTGGGCAGGGCCGGGGAGCTGTTTTTT
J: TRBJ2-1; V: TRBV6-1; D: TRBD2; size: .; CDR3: CASSGLAIYNEQFF; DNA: TGTGCCAGCTCGGGACTAGCGATTTACAATGAGCAGTTCTTC
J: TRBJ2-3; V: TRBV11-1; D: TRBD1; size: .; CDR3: CASSSTLTGWETDTQYF; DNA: TGTGCCAGCAGCTCAACGCTGACAGGGTGGGAAACAGATACGCAGTATTTT
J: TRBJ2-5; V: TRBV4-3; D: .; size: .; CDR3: CASSAALYQETQYF; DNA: TGCGCCAGCAGCGCGGCCCTGTACCAAGAGACCCAGTACTTC
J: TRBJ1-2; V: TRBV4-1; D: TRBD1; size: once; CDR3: CASSHRTGSNYGYTF; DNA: TGCGCCAGCAGCCATCGGACAGGGAGTAACTATGGCTACACCTTC
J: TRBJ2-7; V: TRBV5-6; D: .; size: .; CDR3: CASSLFRGSEQYF; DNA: TGTGCCAGCAGCTTGTTCAGGGGCTCCGAGCAGTACTTC
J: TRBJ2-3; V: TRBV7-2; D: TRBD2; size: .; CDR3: CASSFDTSGGGSTDTQYF; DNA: TGTGCCAGCAGCTTCGACACTAGCGGGGGTGGGAGCACAGATACGCAGTATTTT
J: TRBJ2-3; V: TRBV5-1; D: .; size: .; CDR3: CASRTASDTQYF; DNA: TGCGCCAGCAGGACTGCATCGGATACGCAGTATTTT
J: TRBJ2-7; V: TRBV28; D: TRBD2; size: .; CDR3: CASSLLAGGQYF; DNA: TGTGCCAGCAGTTTACTTGCGGGAGGGCAGTACTTC
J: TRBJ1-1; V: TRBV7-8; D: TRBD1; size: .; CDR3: CASSLGGQLLNTEAFF; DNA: TGTGCCAGCAGCCTAGGGGGACAGCTCCTTAACACTGAAGCTTTCTTT
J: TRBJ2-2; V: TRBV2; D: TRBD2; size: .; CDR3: CASRAGRDGELFF; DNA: TGTGCCAGCAGAGCCGGGAGGGACGGGGAGCTGTTTTTT
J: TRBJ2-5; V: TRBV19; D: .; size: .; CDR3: CASSGGLAAMKTQYF; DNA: TGTGCCAGTAGTGGGGGTTTAGCGGCGATGAAGACCCAGTACTTC
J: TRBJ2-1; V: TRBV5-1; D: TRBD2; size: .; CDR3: CASSWTSGGSTYNEQFF; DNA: TGCGCCAGCAGCTGGACTAGCGGGGGGTCCACCTACAATGAGCAGTTCTTC
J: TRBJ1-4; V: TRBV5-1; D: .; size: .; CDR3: CASSLGAGVTEKLFF; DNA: TGCGCCAGCAGCTTGGGTGCAGGGGTCACTGAAAAACTGTTTTTT
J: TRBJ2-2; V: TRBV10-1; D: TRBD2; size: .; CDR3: CASSRTSGANTGELFF; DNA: TGCGCCAGCAGCCGGACTAGCGGAGCGAACACCGGGGAGCTGTTTTTT
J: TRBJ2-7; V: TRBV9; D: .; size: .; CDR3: CASSTTDSSYEQYF; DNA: TGTGCCAGCAGCACGACGGACAGCTCCTACGAGCAGTACTTC
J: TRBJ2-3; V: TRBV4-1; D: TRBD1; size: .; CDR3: CASSDRVGTDTQYF; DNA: TGCGCCAGCAGCGACAGGGTCGGCACAGATACGCAGTATTTT
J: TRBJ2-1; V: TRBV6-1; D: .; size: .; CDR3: CASSELQGYEQFF; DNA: TGTGCCAGCAGTGAACTCCAGGGCTATGAGCAGTTCTTC
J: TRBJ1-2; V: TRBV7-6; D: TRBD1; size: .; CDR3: CASSLATGSYGYTF; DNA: TGTGCCAGCAGCTTAGCGACAGGGAGCTATGGCTACACCTTC
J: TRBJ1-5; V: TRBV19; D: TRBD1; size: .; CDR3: CASTEGQINQPQHF; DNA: TGTGCCAGTACCGAGGGACAGATTAATCAGCCCCAGCATTTT